These T cell receptor beta chains were read from a single sample in a study of T cell responses to AZD1222 COVID-19 vaccine. Repertoires were generated with immunoSEQ multiplex PCR, while TCRdb's copy carries only in-frame clones and drops some. The repertoire consists of approximately 140,000 clones, with 70% to 90% occurring once and the leading ten covering about 5%. This specimen was peripheral blood, taken on day 0 of AZD1222 vaccination. The receptors come from an adult in good health. The CDR3 runs from the conserved cysteine through the conserved F or W. The D gene is left open where the match is weak. Only some rows state a clone size, as once, few, many or a class for expanded clones.

J: TRBJ2-5
size: -
V: TRBV4-1
D: TRBD2
CDR3: CASSQDPRGTSGRKTQYF
DNA: TGCGCCAGCAGCCAAGATCCTCGGGGGACTAGCGGGAGAAAGACCCAGTACTTC

J: TRBJ2-1
size: -
V: TRBV10-1
D: -
CDR3: CASSESSEQFF
DNA: TGCGCCAGCAGTGAGTCGAGTGAGCAGTTCTTC

J: TRBJ2-1
size: -
V: TRBV6-5
D: TRBD2
CDR3: CASSYSLAGGDEQFF
DNA: TGTGCCAGCAGTTATAGTCTAGCGGGAGGCGATGAGCAGTTCTTC

J: TRBJ2-1
size: -
V: TRBV9
D: -
CDR3: CASSVVGSSSYNEQFF
DNA: TGTGCCAGCAGCGTAGTGGGGTCGAGCTCCTACAATGAGCAGTTCTTC

J: TRBJ2-1
size: -
V: TRBV10-1
D: -
CDR3: CASSVGNLGYEQFF
DNA: TGCGCCAGCAGTGTCGGAAACCTGGGATATGAGCAGTTCTTC

J: TRBJ2-3
size: few
V: TRBV19
D: -
CDR3: CASSIAGPQSADTQYF
DNA: TGTGCCAGTAGTATAGCTGGTCCGCAGTCCGCAGATACGCAGTATTTT

J: TRBJ1-4
size: -
V: TRBV7-8
D: TRBD1
CDR3: CASSYGTVRTNEKLFF
DNA: TGTGCCAGCAGCTACGGGACAGTACGAACTAATGAAAAACTGTTTTTT

J: TRBJ1-6
size: -
V: TRBV4-2
D: -
CDR3: CASSQEGSSYNSPLHF
DNA: TGTGCCAGCAGCCAAGAAGGGAGCTCCTATAATTCACCCCTCCACTTT

J: TRBJ2-5
size: -
V: TRBV4-2
D: -
CDR3: CASSQSRGGQETQYF
DNA: TGTGCCAGCAGCCAGAGCAGGGGAGGCCAAGAGACCCAGTACTTC

J: TRBJ1-1
size: once
V: TRBV30
D: -
CDR3: CAWKEGVTTEAFF
DNA: TGTGCCTGGAAGGAGGGGGTGACCACTGAAGCTTTCTTT

J: TRBJ2-7
size: -
V: TRBV18
D: -
CDR3: CASKGAGAYEQYF
DNA: TGTGCCAGCAAGGGGGCGGGAGCGTACGAGCAGTACTTC

J: TRBJ2-7
size: -
V: TRBV27
D: TRBD2
CDR3: CASSLWGGGVPYEQYF
DNA: TGTGCCAGCAGTTTATGGGGCGGGGGGGTCCCCTACGAGCAGTACTTC

J: TRBJ2-1
size: -
V: TRBV28
D: TRBD2
CDR3: CASSPGGTSTLYNEQFF
DNA: TGTGCCAGCAGTCCCGGCGGGACTAGTACCCTATACAATGAGCAGTTCTTC

J: TRBJ1-2
size: -
V: TRBV30
D: -
CDR3: CAWSTGFRYGYTF
DNA: TGTGCCTGGAGTACAGGGTTTCGATATGGCTACACCTTC

J: TRBJ1-5
size: -
V: TRBV18
D: -
CDR3: CASSPAGKDQPQHF
DNA: TGTGCCAGCTCACCGGCAGGTAAAGATCAGCCCCAGCATTTT

J: TRBJ2-1
size: -
V: TRBV4-2
D: -
CDR3: CASSQVPVSSYNEQFF
DNA: TGTGCCAGCAGCCAAGTGCCGGTAAGCTCCTACAATGAGCAGTTCTTC

J: TRBJ2-5
size: -
V: TRBV6-1
D: TRBD2
CDR3: CASSLRTSGMTQYF
DNA: TGTGCCAGCAGTTTACGGACTAGCGGGATGACCCAGTACTTC

J: TRBJ1-4
size: -
V: TRBV5-4
D: TRBD1
CDR3: CASSLGGQGGNEKLFF
DNA: TGTGCCAGCAGCTTGGGTGGTCAGGGGGGGAATGAAAAACTGTTTTTT

J: TRBJ1-1
size: -
V: TRBV6-5
D: -
CDR3: CASSYGQLLKNTEAFF
DNA: TGTGCCAGCAGTTACGGACAACTCTTAAAGAACACTGAAGCTTTCTTT

J: TRBJ1-1
size: -
V: TRBV5-1
D: TRBD1
CDR3: CASSEDRGRTEAFF
DNA: TGCGCCAGCAGCGAGGACAGGGGAAGAACTGAAGCTTTCTTT

J: TRBJ2-7
size: -
V: TRBV28
D: -
CDR3: CASSLEGYDEQYF
DNA: TGTGCCAGCAGTTTAGAAGGATACGACGAGCAGTACTTC

J: TRBJ2-5
size: once
V: TRBV11-3
D: -
CDR3: CASSLGGRETQYF
DNA: TGTGCCAGCAGCTTAGGGGGAAGGGAGACCCAGTACTTC

J: TRBJ2-2
size: -
V: TRBV19
D: TRBD2
CDR3: CASSPYSGRGIGELFF
DNA: TGTGCCAGTAGTCCGTATAGCGGGAGAGGAATCGGGGAGCTGTTTTTT

J: TRBJ2-2
size: once
V: TRBV13
D: TRBD2
CDR3: CASSFTKAGVNWELFF
DNA: TGTGCCAGCAGCTTCACCAAGGCGGGAGTAAATTGGGAGCTGTTTTTT

J: TRBJ1-2
size: once
V: TRBV6-5
D: TRBD1
CDR3: CASSLQGANYGYTF
DNA: TGTGCCAGCAGCCTGCAGGGGGCAAACTATGGCTACACCTTC

J: TRBJ2-1
size: -
V: TRBV28
D: -
CDR3: CASSLLLRSRLVNEQFF
DNA: TGTGCCAGCAGTTTATTATTAAGGTCTCGTCTTGTCAATGAGCAGTTCTTC

J: TRBJ2-2
size: -
V: TRBV5-1
D: TRBD1
CDR3: CASSLGPRTGNTGELFF
DNA: TGCGCCAGCAGCTTGGGACCCAGGACAGGGAACACCGGGGAGCTGTTTTTT

J: TRBJ2-7
size: once
V: TRBV7-2
D: -
CDR3: CASSHGGQGEQYF
DNA: TGTGCCAGCAGTCATGGGGGGCAGGGCGAGCAGTACTTC

J: TRBJ2-7
size: -
V: TRBV2
D: -
CDR3: CASSGGAPGLEQYF
DNA: TGTGCCAGCAGTGGTGGGGCCCCGGGACTCGAGCAGTACTTC

J: TRBJ1-6
size: -
V: TRBV21-1
D: -
CDR3: CASSKEAANNSPLHF
DNA: TGTGCCAGCAGCAAAGAGGCGGCCAATAATTCACCCCTCCACTTT

J: TRBJ2-5
size: once
V: TRBV5-1
D: -
CDR3: CASSLVLETQYF
DNA: TGCGCCAGCAGCTTGGTGTTGGAGACCCAGTACTTC

J: TRBJ1-4
size: -
V: TRBV5-4
D: -
CDR3: CASSLGTSNEKLFF
DNA: TGTGCCAGCAGCTTGGGAACCTCTAATGAAAAACTGTTTTTT

J: TRBJ1-6
size: -
V: TRBV28
D: -
CDR3: CASRTPGSTIAPLHF
DNA: TGTGCCAGCAGGACGCCGGGTTCCACAATAGCACCCCTCCACTTT

J: TRBJ2-7
size: -
V: TRBV18
D: -
CDR3: CASSFVQGYYEQYF
DNA: TGTGCCAGCTCATTTGTCCAGGGATACTACGAGCAGTACTTC

J: TRBJ2-7
size: -
V: TRBV7-2
D: -
CDR3: CASSLVGSGVSYEQYF
DNA: TGTGCCAGCAGCTTAGTGGGTAGCGGAGTCTCCTACGAGCAGTACTTC

J: TRBJ2-1
size: few
V: TRBV14
D: -
CDR3: CASSQEVIAEQFF
DNA: TGTGCCAGCAGCCAAGAAGTGATAGCTGAGCAGTTCTTC

J: TRBJ2-7
size: -
V: TRBV6-2/TRBV6-3
D: TRBD1
CDR3: CASSYDRVPEQYF
DNA: TGTGCCAGCAGTTACGACAGGGTCCCGGAGCAGTACTTC

J: TRBJ1-4
size: -
V: TRBV6-2/TRBV6-3
D: TRBD1
CDR3: CASSQSRDRDEKLFF
DNA: TGTGCCAGCAGTCAAAGTCGGGACAGGGATGAAAAACTGTTTTTT

J: TRBJ1-1
size: -
V: TRBV19
D: -
CDR3: CASSPGGRNTEAFF
DNA: TGTGCCAGTAGTCCGGGGGGCCGGAACACTGAAGCTTTCTTT

J: TRBJ2-1
size: -
V: TRBV6-5
D: TRBD2
CDR3: CASISGTSSNEQFF
DNA: TGTGCCAGCATTTCAGGGACTAGCAGTAATGAGCAGTTCTTC

J: TRBJ2-7
size: -
V: TRBV10-1
D: -
CDR3: CASSGSPGFYEQYF
DNA: TGCGCCAGCAGCGGGTCCCCAGGATTCTACGAGCAGTACTTC

J: TRBJ2-5
size: -
V: TRBV5-5
D: -
CDR3: CASSLGSPQETQYF
DNA: TGTGCCAGCAGCTTGGGTAGCCCTCAAGAGACCCAGTACTTC

J: TRBJ2-7
size: -
V: TRBV6-5
D: -
CDR3: CASSRRQIEEQYF
DNA: TGTGCCAGCAGTAGGCGACAGATCGAAGAGCAGTACTTC

J: TRBJ1-5
size: -
V: TRBV21-1
D: -
CDR3: CASSLTRDAERSNQPQHF
DNA: TGTGCCAGCAGCCTGACACGGGATGCCGAACGTAGCAATCAGCCCCAGCATTTT

J: TRBJ1-2
size: -
V: TRBV15
D: TRBD1
CDR3: CATSRGGQGTYGYTF
DNA: TGTGCCACCAGCAGAGGGGGACAGGGAACCTATGGCTACACCTTC

J: TRBJ2-7
size: once
V: TRBV27
D: -
CDR3: CASSWSGTSSYEQYF
DNA: TGTGCCAGCAGTTGGTCAGGAACCAGCTCCTACGAGCAGTACTTC